These 2 T cell receptor beta chains were all obtained from the same sample, sequenced in a study of identical twins. MiXCR, applied by TCRdb to the 5' RACE reads, yields one record per CDR3 protein. Seen here are a few hundred thousand distinct CDR3 sequences, around an eighth observed once, and the top ten hold approximately 0.9%. These data are also associated with another study on yellow fever vaccine responses in identical twins.

Sequenced: CD4+ T cells sorted from blood. These receptors all come from a woman between 18 and 30 years old in good health.

J is TRBJ2-7 and V is TRBV3-1, with 12 bases aligning to TRBD1. This CDR3 is built from 15 residues. Trimming at V came to 1 base and at J to 10 bases, leaving 8 bases not matched to a gene. Germline loops: CDR1 LGHDT, CDR2 YNNKEL (reference sequence). The chain's CDR3 is CASSQVPGQGAIQYF. The CDR3 DNA reads TGTGCCAGCAGCCAAGTCCCGGGACAGGGGGCGATCCAGTACTTC.

This clonotype was seen only a few times. J is TRBJ2-1 and V is TRBV18, with 7 bases identical to TRBD2. Trimming took 5 bases from V and 6 from J; bases not matched to a gene: 10. The germline CDR1 and CDR2 sequences are KGHSH and LQKENI. CDR3 length equals 15 residues. CDR3 amino acids: CASSATTGGGNEQFF. DNA of the CDR3: TGTGCCAGCTCAGCTACCACAGGCGGGGGCAATGAGCAGTTCTTC.